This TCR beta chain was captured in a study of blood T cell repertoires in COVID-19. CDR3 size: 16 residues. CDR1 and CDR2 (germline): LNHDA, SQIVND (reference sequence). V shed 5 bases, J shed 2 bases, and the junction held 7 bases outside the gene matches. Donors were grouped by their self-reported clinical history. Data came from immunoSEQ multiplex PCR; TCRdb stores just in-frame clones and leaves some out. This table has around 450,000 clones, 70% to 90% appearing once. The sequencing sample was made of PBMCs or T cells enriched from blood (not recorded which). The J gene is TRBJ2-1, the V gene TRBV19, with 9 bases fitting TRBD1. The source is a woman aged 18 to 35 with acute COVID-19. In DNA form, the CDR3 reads TGTGCCAGTAGTGCATGGACAGGGGAAGCCTACAATGAGCAGTTCTTC. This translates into CASSAWTGEAYNEQFF.